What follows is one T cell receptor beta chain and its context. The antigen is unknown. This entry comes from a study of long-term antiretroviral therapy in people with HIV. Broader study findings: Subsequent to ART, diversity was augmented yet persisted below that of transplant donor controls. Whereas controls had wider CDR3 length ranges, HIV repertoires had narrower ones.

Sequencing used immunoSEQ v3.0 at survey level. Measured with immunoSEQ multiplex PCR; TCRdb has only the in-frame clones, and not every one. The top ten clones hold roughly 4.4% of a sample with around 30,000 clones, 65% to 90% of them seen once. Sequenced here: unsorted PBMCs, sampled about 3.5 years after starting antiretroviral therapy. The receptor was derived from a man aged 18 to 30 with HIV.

This CDR3 reads CASSLSGGRTYEQYF. Here the CDR3 DNA reads TGTGCCAGCAGCTTATCAGGGGGGAGGACCTACGAGCAGTACTTC. V and J are TRBV7-9 and TRBJ2-7; TRBD1 is a possible D gene (7 bases). This CDR3 has 15 amino acids. Looked up from germline, CDR1 is SEHNR and CDR2 is FQNEAQ (reference sequence). Trimming took off 2 bases at V and 2 bases at J, with 13 bases between the two ends.